A single sample gave rise to the 20 T cell receptor beta chains below, sequenced in a study of identical twins' blood T cells. MiXCR was run by TCRdb on the 5' RACE reads, yielding one entry per CDR3 protein. The sample contains hundreds of thousands of distinct CDR3 sequences, approximately 30% of which appear only once. Sequencing used PBMCs. The receptors derive from a woman aged 18 to 55 in good health.

This clonotype was detected a few times. V and J are TRBV9 and TRBJ2-7; D is undetermined. The CDR3 runs 12 residues. Germline V lookup: CDR1 SGDLS, CDR2 YYNGEE. Between the trimmed V and J ends, which lost 4 bases and 5 bases, there was a span of 10 bases. Written as DNA, the CDR3 is TGTGCCAGCAGCCCAGATGGGGACGAGCAGTACTTC. As protein: CASSPDGDEQYF.

The gene calls are TRBV12-3 or TRBV12-4 and TRBJ1-2, with D maybe TRBD1 (6 bases). This CDR3 has 16 amino acids. V lost 3 bases and J 1 base, leaving 15 bases between the germline ends. The CDR3 nucleotides read TGTGCCAGCAGTTTTGATGGGACATTATTTAACTATGGCTACACCTTC. This gives the protein CASSFDGTLFNYGYTF.

The chain has TRBV18 and TRBJ1-1; D remains ambiguous. The germline V and J ends were trimmed by 0 bases and 1 base, with 9 bases remaining between them. The germline gives CDR1 KGHSH, CDR2 LQKENI. The CDR3 spans 15 residues. The CDR3 sequence: CASSPPSRQNTEAFF. CDR3 bases: TGTGCCAGCTCACCACCTAGCAGACAGAACACTGAAGCTTTCTTT.

The table lists this clonotype with a few counts. The chain carries TRBV29-1 and TRBJ1-4; D is uncertain. The CDR3 is 12 amino acids. V lost 4 bases, J lost 0 bases, and 3 bases lay in between. CDR1 and CDR2 (germline): SQVTM, ANQGSEA. CDR3 protein: CSVVATNEKLFF. The CDR3 DNA follows: TGCAGCGTTGTTGCAACTAATGAAAAACTGTTTTTT.

With regard to this clonotype: An end of the junction differs from the germline gene, which may be a read error. V and J are TRBV2 and TRBJ1-2; unclear D gene. Germline loops: CDR1 SNHLY, CDR2 FYNNEI. The CDR3 is made up of 15 amino acids. CDR3 region: CASCELRRGGYGYTF. CDR3 nucleotides: TGTGCCAGCTGTGAACTACGGCGGGGAGGCTATGGCTACACCTTC.

V gene TRBV3-1 combines with J gene TRBJ2-1, with 8 bases fitting TRBD1. Germline V gene data show CDR1 as LGHDT and CDR2 as YNNKEL (reference sequence). This CDR3 is 15 amino acids long. V lost 4 bases to trimming and J lost 5 bases; unmatched junction nucleotides: 7. The CDR3 DNA reads TGTGCCAGCAGCCCTTGGACAGGGCTAAACAATGAGCAGTTCTTC. This codes for CASSPWTGLNNEQFF.

This clonotype occurred once. A much larger clone lies a single base off, so this may be a read error. J is TRBJ1-2 and V is TRBV29-1; D may be TRBD1 (5 bases). CDR1 and CDR2 (germline): SQVTM, ANQGSEA. CDR3 length equals 14 residues. Trimming removed 1 base from V and 2 bases from J, with 11 bases in between. The CDR3 DNA reads TGCAGCGTTGAAGGGACATCCAAGAACTATGGCTACACCTTC. Amino acids: CSVEGTSKNYGYTF.

This clonotype occurred a few times. The chain carries TRBV10-3 and TRBJ2-1, with 11 bases that match TRBD2. V shed 5 bases, J shed 5 bases, and the junction held 2 bases outside the gene matches. Per the germline V gene, CDR1 is ENHRY and CDR2 is SYGVKD. This CDR3 has 14 amino acids. In DNA, the CDR3 is TGTGCCATCAGTCAGACTAGCGGGAACAATGAGCAGTTCTTC. Amino acids: CAISQTSGNNEQFF.

The chain uses TRBV12-3 or TRBV12-4 and TRBJ1-1; TRBD1 is a possible D gene (5 bases). Trimming removed 1 base from V and 6 bases from J, with 15 bases in between. The CDR3 runs to 15 residues. The CDR3 coding sequence is TGTGCCAGCAGTTTAGGCATTGAGGGGCCCCCTGAAGCTTTCTTT. It yields the protein CASSLGIEGPPEAFF.

This clonotype was detected ten times or more. The chain combines TRBV29-1 with TRBJ2-2, with 7 bases fitting TRBD2. The CDR3 sequence is 17 residues long. In germline, CDR1 is SQVTM, CDR2 ANQGSEA. Losses at the gene ends were 3 bases for V and 5 bases for J; bases not matched to a gene: 15. The CDR3 reads CSVDGGRLASVTGELFF. In DNA, the CDR3 is TGCAGCGTTGACGGGGGTAGACTAGCCTCTGTAACCGGGGAGCTGTTTTTT.

This clonotype was detected a few times. The rearrangement joins TRBV12-3 or TRBV12-4 to TRBJ2-2; D gene ambiguous. The CDR3 sequence is 13 residues long. The V and J ends lost 5 bases and 8 bases respectively, with 12 bases between them. This CDR3 reads CASSPVTVGELFF. DNA for the CDR3: TGTGCCAGCAGTCCGGTGACCGTTGGGGAGCTGTTTTTT.

The rearrangement joins TRBV20-1 to TRBJ1-1; 9 nucleotides align to TRBD1. The CDR3 runs 13 residues. With V trimmed by 6 bases and J by 6 bases, 8 bases remained unmatched. Germline assignment: CDR1 DFQATT and CDR2 SNEGSKA (reference sequence). The chain's CDR3 is CSATGQGCPEAFF. The DNA of the CDR3 is TGCAGTGCGACGGGACAGGGATGCCCTGAAGCTTTCTTT.

The V gene is TRBV20-1, the J gene TRBJ2-2; 13 bases match TRBD2. The CDR3 totals 14 residues. V shed 5 bases and J 9 bases; nucleotides not matched to a gene: 6. CDR1 is DFQATT, CDR2 SNEGSKA, per germline (reference sequence). The CDR3 spells CSAAPTSGRRELFF. The CDR3 nucleotides are TGCAGTGCTGCCCCGACTAGCGGGAGGCGGGAGCTGTTTTTT.

This clonotype was found a few times. The chain couples TRBV9 to TRBJ1-6; a possible D gene is TRBD1 (6 bases). V was shortened by 2 bases and J by 6 bases, with 12 bases between the two germline ends. Germline CDR1 reads SGDLS; CDR2 reads YYNGEE. This CDR3 is built from 15 residues. CDR3 in DNA: TGTGCCAGCAGCGTCGGGGGCATGCCTAATTCACCCCTCCACTTT. Amino acid sequence: CASSVGGMPNSPLHF.

Comments on this clonotype: This may be a read error, as it is one base from a much larger clone. This chain links TRBV27 with TRBJ1-1, with D possibly TRBD1 on 6 matching bases. The germline V gene has CDR1 MNHEY and CDR2 SMNVEV (reference sequence). Trimming shortened V by 3 bases and J by 0 bases, and 11 bases separated the two germline ends. The CDR3 extends over 15 amino acids. This chain's CDR3 is CASSFSRDMNTEAFF. CDR3 nucleotides: TGTGCCAGCAGTTTTTCCAGGGACATGAACACTGAAGCTTTCTTT.

The chain joins TRBV11-2 to TRBJ2-1, with 7 bases fitting TRBD2. With 1 base clipped from V and 5 bases from J, the junction kept 5 bases outside the gene matches. The CDR3 contains 15 residues. Germline lookup yields CDR1 SGHAT and CDR2 FQNNGV. The CDR3 sequence is CASSLGRGNHNEQFF. Here the CDR3 DNA reads TGTGCCAGCAGCTTAGGGCGGGGGAACCACAATGAGCAGTTCTTC.

V is TRBV10-3 and J is TRBJ2-5, with D possibly matching TRBD1 (7 bases). V lost 6 bases, J lost 0 bases, and 14 bases lay in between. There are 15 residues in the CDR3. Germline-derived CDR1 and CDR2 are ENHRY and SYGVKD. This chain's CDR3 is CAIRTQGGDQETQYF. As DNA, the CDR3 is TGTGCCATCAGGACTCAGGGGGGCGACCAAGAGACCCAGTACTTC.

The table lists this clonotype with many counts. The chain uses TRBV6-2 or TRBV6-3 and TRBJ2-3, with TRBD2 matching 11 bases. The CDR3 sequence is 17 residues long. Per the germline V gene, CDR1 is MNHEY and CDR2 is SVGEGT. The ends lost 6 bases at V and 2 bases at J; junction bases unmatched: 10. The CDR3 nucleotides are TGTGCCAGCAGCCCGCCCGTTAGCGGGGGGGCCACAGATACGCAGTATTTT. This translates into CASSPPVSGGATDTQYF.

With respect to this clonotype: A single base separates this from a much larger clone, so it may be a read error. The chain combines TRBV29-1 with TRBJ2-1; tentatively, D is TRBD2 (5 bases). The CDR3 contains 13 residues. The germline CDR1 and CDR2 sequences are SQVTM and ANQGSEA. As DNA, the CDR3 is TGCAGCGGTGAAGAAGGAGGTAGTGCGAACCTGTTCTTC. Translating it yields CSGEEGGSANLFF.

In this sample, this clonotype turned up many times. The CDR3 bases are TGCGCCAGCAGCGTAGGGACAGTTGGTGATACGCAGTATTTT. It is translated as CASSVGTVGDTQYF. The chain joins TRBV5-1 to TRBJ2-3; 7 bases line up with TRBD1. The CDR3 runs to 14 residues. Germline V CDR1 and CDR2: SGHRS, YFSETQ. V was pared by 4 bases and J by 6 bases, with 8 bases of the junction left unmatched. Supplemented by reference TRBV5-1 and TRBJ2-3, the full variable domain reads KAGVTQTPRYLIKTRGQQVTLSCSPISGHRSVSWYQQTPGQGLQFLFEYFSETQRNKGNFPGRFSGRQFSNSRSEMNVSTLELGDSALYLCASSVGTVGDTQYFGPGTRLTVL.